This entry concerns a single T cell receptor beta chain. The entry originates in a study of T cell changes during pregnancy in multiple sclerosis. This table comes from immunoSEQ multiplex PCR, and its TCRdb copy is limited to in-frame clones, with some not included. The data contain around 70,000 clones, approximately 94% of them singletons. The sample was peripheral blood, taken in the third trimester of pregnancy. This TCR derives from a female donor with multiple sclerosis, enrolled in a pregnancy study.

CDR3 protein: CASSLGQGNFNTEAFF. The CDR3 DNA follows: TGTGCCAGCAGCTTGGGACAGGGCAACTTTAACACTGAAGCTTTCTTT. V is TRBV11-2 and J is TRBJ1-1; 9 bases agree with TRBD1. Germline CDR1 and CDR2: SGHAT and FQNNGV. The CDR3 runs to 16 residues. J lost 2 bases, V lost 3 bases, and 7 bases had no gene match. Full variable domain (remainder filled in from reference TRBV11-2 and TRBJ1-1): EAGVAQSPRYKIIEKRQSVAFWCNPISGHATLYWYQQILGQGPKLLIQFQNNGVVDDSQLPKDRFSAERLKGVDSTLKIQPAKLEDSAVYLCASSLGQGNFNTEAFFGQGTRLTVV.